The following is a T cell receptor (beta chain) sequence with its context. Its antigen is as yet unknown. Other nucleotide sequences from this sample produce the same CDR3. Measured with immunoSEQ multiplex PCR; TCRdb has only the in-frame clones, and not every one. The repertoire holds under 1,100,000 clones, with around 78% as singletons. The data were taken from a study of shared clonotypes between healthy human individuals. Study findings and constraints: In this cohort, only blood was sampled, and tissue repertoires likely differ.

The CDR3 consists of 15 residues. V dropped 0 bases and J dropped 0 bases, with 8 bases sitting between them. Germline assignment: CDR1 MNHEY and CDR2 SVGAGI. Sample: memory CD4+ T cells from PBMCs. Subset given: CD45RA-negative fraction. The V and J genes are TRBV6-5 and TRBJ1-1; D is uncertain. The origin of this receptor is a man between 18 and 35 years old in good health. Some clones in this sample may be carry-over from other donors' samples. The CDR3 spells CASSYSGRVNTEAFF. CDR3 sequence (DNA): TGTGCCAGCAGTTACTCAGGGAGGGTGAACACTGAAGCTTTCTTT.